The 29 T cell receptor beta chains reported below all come from one sample, sequenced in a study of cytomegalovirus exposure and HLA in healthy donors. The PCR had 60 Vbeta and 13 Jbeta primers. Generated by immunoSEQ multiplex PCR, the TCRdb table keeps only in-frame clones and is missing some. The sample includes approximately 160,000 clones, 80% of them seen just once. The specimen was PBMCs. Receptors originate from a man aged 18-30 years in good health and CMV-seropositive.

The chain combines TRBV7-9 with TRBJ1-4; D might be TRBD1 (5 bases). The CDR3 spans 15 residues. CDR1 is SEHNR and CDR2 is FQNEAQ in the germline V gene (reference sequence). Trimming took 3 bases from V and 8 from J, leaving 16 bases between them. In DNA form, the CDR3 reads TGTGCCAGCAGCTTGGGGCCGGGGGATCGCGAAAAACTGTTTTTT. Encoded protein: CASSLGPGDREKLFF.

The chain recombines TRBV5-1 with TRBJ1-1; TRBD1 matches at 8 bases. CDR1 is SGHRS and CDR2 is YFSETQ in the germline V gene. The V segment lost 0 bases and the J segment 8 bases; nucleotides outside the gene matches: 9. The CDR3 extends over 15 amino acids. The CDR3 DNA follows: TGCGCCAGCAGCTTGGAGGGACAGGTGGCAGGGGAAGCTTTCTTT. Encoded protein: CASSLEGQVAGEAFF. The full variable domain, its missing parts supplied by reference TRBV5-1 and TRBJ1-1, is KAGVTQTPRYLIKTRGQQVTLSCSPISGHRSVSWYQQTPGQGLQFLFEYFSETQRNKGNFPGRFSGRQFSNSRSEMNVSTLELGDSALYLCASSLEGQVAGEAFFGQGTRLTVV.

The V gene is TRBV19, the J gene TRBJ1-1; D might be TRBD1 (6 bases). With 7 bases removed from V and 0 bases from J, the gap between germline ends came to 12 bases. Looked up from germline, CDR1 is LNHDA and CDR2 is SQIVND (reference sequence). CDR3 length: 14 residues. The CDR3 loop reads CASTPQGMNTEAFF. The CDR3 nucleotides are TGTGCCAGTACCCCACAGGGCATGAACACTGAAGCTTTCTTT.

This rearrangement joins TRBV27 to TRBJ1-1; 8 nucleotides line up with TRBD1. Germline V CDR1 and CDR2: MNHEY, SMNVEV (reference sequence). V shed 8 bases, J shed 0 bases, and the junction held 5 bases outside the gene matches. The CDR3 spans 14 residues. CDR3: CASGNRGLNTEAFF. CDR3 nucleotide sequence: TGTGCCAGCGGTAACAGGGGGTTGAACACTGAAGCTTTCTTT.

This clone has just a few counts. V and J are TRBV30 and TRBJ2-3; D is ambiguous. The germline gives CDR1 GTSNPN, CDR2 SVGIG (reference sequence). The CDR3 is 12 residues long. Trimming took off 3 bases at V and 3 bases at J, with 7 bases between the two ends. The CDR3 loop reads CAWRTETDTQYF. The CDR3 nucleotides read TGTGCCTGGAGAACAGAGACAGATACGCAGTATTTT.

This clone was detected only a few times. The rearrangement uses TRBV28 and TRBJ1-2, with no clear D. Germline V CDR1 and CDR2: MDHEN, SYDVKM. The CDR3 runs to 13 residues. V was pared by 5 bases and J by 4 bases, with 11 bases between. The CDR3 protein is CASSPTPLYGYTF. CDR3 in DNA: TGTGCCAGCAGTCCTACCCCCCTCTATGGCTACACCTTC.

This clone was recorded only once. This rearrangement joins TRBV21-1 to TRBJ2-3; TRBD1 is the table's D call, not checked against the DNA. TRBV21-1 is annotated as a pseudogene. The CDR3 runs to 16 residues. DNA of the CDR3: TGTGCCAGCAGCAAAGAGGAGGACAGAGACACAGATACGCAGTATTTT. Residues: CASSKEEDRDTDTQYF.

The chain has TRBV19 and TRBJ2-2, with D possibly TRBD2 on 5 matching bases. The CDR3 is 14 amino acids. Trimming removed 10 bases from V and 2 bases from J, with 14 bases in between. Germline CDR1 LNHDA, CDR2 SQIVND (reference sequence). The CDR3 bases are TGTGCCACTTTACCCTCGGGAAACACCGGGGAGCTGTTTTTT. Translating it yields CATLPSGNTGELFF.

The V call is TRBV7-2, the J call TRBJ2-7, with 7 bases identical to TRBD2. The CDR3 covers 13 residues. The V gene's germline CDR1 is SGHTA and CDR2 FQGNSA. Germline trimming cut 9 bases from V and 4 bases from J; bases unmatched to any gene: 9. The CDR3, as DNA: TGTGCCAGTTGTGGGAGGGCGGGGTACGAGCAGTACTTC. Translation: CASCGRAGYEQYF. Together with reference TRBV7-2 and TRBJ2-7, the CDR3 gives the full variable domain: GAGVSQSPSNKVTEKGKDVELRCDPISGHTALYWYRQSLGQGLEFLIYFQGNSAPDKSGLPSDRFSAERTGGSVSTLTIQRTQQEDSAVYLCASCGRAGYEQYFGPGTRLTVT.

The CDR3: CASALGDTQYF. The CDR3 DNA is TGTGCTAGTGCCCTAGGAGATACGCAGTATTTT. The rearrangement uses TRBV12-5 and TRBJ2-3; the D is unclear. The CDR3 totals 11 residues. Germline CDR1 is LGHNT and CDR2 is FRNRAP. Trimming shortened V by 7 bases and J by 5 bases, and 7 bases separated the two germline ends.

This chain joins TRBV6-1 and TRBJ1-2, with TRBD1 identical over 10 bases. Looked up from germline, CDR1 is MNHNS and CDR2 is SASEGT. V shed 7 bases and J 8 bases; nucleotides not matched to a gene: 13. The length of the CDR3 is 15 residues. Written as DNA, the CDR3 is TGTGCCAGCACCAAGCTGACAGGGGGCGCGAAAGGCTACACCTTC. Encoded protein: CASTKLTGGAKGYTF.

The chain has TRBV7-9 and TRBJ2-7, with D possibly matching TRBD1 (5 bases). V was trimmed by 0 bases and J by 3 bases, leaving 9 bases between them. The CDR3 runs to 14 residues. From germline, CDR1 is SEHNR and CDR2 FQNEAQ (reference sequence). Here the CDR3 DNA reads TGTGCCAGCAGCTTAGCGAACAGGAGCTACGAGCAGTACTTC. It codes for CASSLANRSYEQYF.

This chain joins TRBV11-2 and TRBJ2-2; TRBD2 might be the D (7 bases). With 5 bases removed from V and 8 bases from J, the gap between germline ends came to 21 bases. The germline CDR1 and CDR2 sequences are SGHAT and FQNNGV. The CDR3 is 16 residues long. CDR3 nucleotide sequence: TGTGCCAGCAGCCCCAGTGGGGGGGCCTTGTCGGGGGAGCTGTTTTTT. Protein product: CASSPSGGALSGELFF.

The CDR3 DNA sequence: TGTGCCACCGCGGGGGCGGACACTGAAGCTTTCTTT. It yields the protein CATAGADTEAFF. The chain employs TRBV18 and TRBJ1-1; TRBD1 might be the D (6 bases). Germline CDR1 KGHSH, CDR2 LQKENI. CDR3 length: 12 residues. The ends were cut back, 10 bases at V and 3 bases at J, with 12 bases in the middle.

This chain connects TRBV7-9 to TRBJ2-6; the D gene is possibly TRBD1 (5 bases). Germline values: CDR1 SEHNR, CDR2 FQNEAQ (reference sequence). This CDR3 contains 18 residues. Trimming left V 0 bases short and J 0 bases short, with 12 bases between. In nucleotides, the CDR3 is TGTGCCAGCAGCTTAGCAGGGGTCTCTCGCTCTGGGGCCAACGTCCTGACTTTC. Translated: CASSLAGVSRSGANVLTF.

The chain joins TRBV7-9 to TRBJ1-2, with TRBD1 identical over 7 bases. The CDR3 extends over 12 amino acids. The germline V gene has CDR1 SEHNR and CDR2 FQNEAQ (reference sequence). The V gene end was trimmed by 7 bases and the J gene end by 4 bases; junction bases not matched to a gene: 3. CDR3 protein: CASTGQAYGYTF. CDR3 sequence (DNA): TGTGCCAGCACCGGACAGGCCTATGGCTACACCTTC.

This chain connects TRBV5-5 to TRBJ1-5, with 12 nucleotides matching TRBD1. Trimming removed 4 bases from V and 6 bases from J; junction bases left unmatched: 5. The CDR3 is 15 residues long. The germline gives CDR1 SGHKS, CDR2 YYEKEE (reference sequence). The CDR3 protein is CASSLRDRGRQPQHF. The CDR3 region has the DNA TGTGCCAGCAGCCTACGGGACAGGGGGCGTCAGCCCCAGCATTTT.

The chain recombines TRBV5-5 with TRBJ1-1; 10 bases map to TRBD1. CDR1 SGHKS and CDR2 YYEKEE come from the germline V gene (reference sequence). The CDR3 has 16 residues. J gave up 0 bases and V 10 bases, and 12 bases lay outside the gene matches. The CDR3 coding sequence is TGTGCCTCCCAGCCGGGACAGGGGCCCATGAACACTGAAGCTTTCTTT. Translated: CASQPGQGPMNTEAFF.

This clone was seen a single time. J is TRBJ2-2 and V is TRBV6-5; D might be TRBD2 (6 bases). Looked up from germline, CDR1 is MNHEY and CDR2 is SVGAGI. CDR3 length equals 15 residues. V lost 6 bases to trimming and J lost 6 bases, with 17 bases between them. The CDR3 DNA reads TGTGCCAGCAGGCCCGGGACTTTCAGACCCGGGGAGCTGTTTTTT. This sequence encodes CASRPGTFRPGELFF.

J is TRBJ2-2 and V is TRBV5-1; D is possibly TRBD1 (6 bases). The V end was cut by 4 bases, the J end by 5 bases, with 24 bases between. The germline V gene encodes CDR1 SGHRS and CDR2 YFSETQ. The CDR3 has 18 residues. The CDR3 loop is CASSPTTAGVGTTGELFF. CDR3 bases: TGCGCCAGCAGCCCTACAACTGCAGGGGTGGGTACGACCGGGGAGCTGTTTTTT.

As DNA, the CDR3 is TGCGCCAGCAGCCAAGTTCGGGTCAACTATGGCTACACCTTC. It codes for CASSQVRVNYGYTF. The chain carries TRBV4-1 and TRBJ1-2; D is unresolved. V was cut by 1 base and J by 2 bases, with 8 bases left in between. Germline CDR1 MGHRA, CDR2 YSYEKL. This CDR3 spans 14 amino acids.

V is TRBV29-1 and J is TRBJ1-1; weak D call: TRBD1 (5 bases). The CDR3 covers 15 residues. CDR1 and CDR2 from the germline V gene are SQVTM and ANQGSEA. Deletions cut 6 bases from V and 5 bases from J, with 22 bases between. Here the CDR3 reads CSVARWGREVTEAFF. In DNA form, the CDR3 reads TGCAGCGTAGCCCGCTGGGGGAGGGAAGTGACTGAAGCTTTCTTT.

This chain joins TRBV5-1 and TRBJ1-5, with 8 bases lining up with TRBD1. Germline V lookup: CDR1 SGHRS, CDR2 YFSETQ. Germline trimming cut 7 bases from V and 2 bases from J; bases unmatched to any gene: 5. This CDR3 contains 14 residues. In DNA, the CDR3 is TGCGCCAGCTCCGCAGGGGGCGGCAATCAGCCCCAGCATTTT. Residues: CASSAGGGNQPQHF.

This sequence joins TRBV5-1 and TRBJ2-2, with TRBD2 matching over 13 bases. V gave up 1 base and J gave up 4 bases; unmatched junction bases: 4. This CDR3 spans 17 amino acids. Germline assignment: CDR1 SGHRS and CDR2 YFSETQ. In nucleotides, the CDR3 is TGCGCCAGCAGCTTGACTAGCGGGAGGGCCTCCACCGGGGAGCTGTTTTTT. It translates to CASSLTSGRASTGELFF. The variable domain in full, with the rest retrieved from reference TRBV5-1 and TRBJ2-2, is KAGVTQTPRYLIKTRGQQVTLSCSPISGHRSVSWYQQTPGQGLQFLFEYFSETQRNKGNFPGRFSGRQFSNSRSEMNVSTLELGDSALYLCASSLTSGRASTGELFFGEGSRLTVL.

Only a few counts were recorded for this clone. The gene calls are TRBV6-1 and TRBJ1-1; no firm D call. Germline CDR1 and CDR2: MNHNS and SASEGT. The V end lost 3 bases, the J end lost 8 bases, and 13 bases lay between the germline ends. CDR3 size: 13 residues. The CDR3 DNA is TGTGCCAGCAGTGAGTTGGGATCGGGGGAAGCTTTCTTT. The encoded protein is CASSELGSGEAFF.

The chain carries TRBV2 and TRBJ1-2, with D possibly being TRBD1 (6 bases). The V gene's germline CDR1 is SNHLY and CDR2 FYNNEI. This CDR3 comprises 14 residues. The ends were cut back, 10 bases at V and 7 bases at J, with 22 bases in the middle. As DNA, the CDR3 is TGTGCCACCCTGGGGGGGCTACAGGCTAGTGGCTACACCTTC. This encodes CATLGGLQASGYTF.

This chain uses TRBV11-2 with TRBJ2-7, with unresolved D. The length of the CDR3 is 12 residues. The germline V gene encodes CDR1 SGHAT and CDR2 FQNNGV. Trimming stripped 0 bases from V and 5 bases from J, with 5 bases between. Here the CDR3 reads CASSLDIDEQYF. CDR3 coding DNA: TGTGCCAGCAGCTTAGATATCGACGAGCAGTACTTC.

J is TRBJ2-3 and V is TRBV4-2, with 9 nucleotides matching TRBD2. The CDR3 extends over 18 amino acids. CDR1 is LGHNA and CDR2 is YNFKEQ in the germline V gene. Unmatched junction bases numbered 10, after V lost 0 bases and J lost 3 bases. DNA for the CDR3: TGTGCCAGCAGCCAAGATTTATTCCTAGCGGGACGTACAGATACGCAGTATTTT. Its protein is CASSQDLFLAGRTDTQYF.

V gene TRBV28 combines with J gene TRBJ2-1, with D possibly matching TRBD2 (6 bases). The ends were cut back, 7 bases at V and 5 bases at J, with 12 bases in the middle. Looked up from germline, CDR1 is MDHEN and CDR2 is SYDVKM. The length of the CDR3 is 13 residues. The CDR3 region has the DNA TGTGCCAGCACTAATAGCGGCAACAATGAGCAGTTCTTC. Its translation is CASTNSGNNEQFF.